Presented here are 21 T cell receptor beta chains from one specimen sequenced in a study of T cell responses to AZD1222 COVID-19 vaccine. Assay used: immunoSEQ multiplex PCR; TCRdb lists only in-frame clones, some missing. The repertoire holds approximately 140,000 clones, approximately 90% seen once, with under 4% in the top ten. The material sequenced was peripheral blood, taken 28 days after the second AZD1222 dose. These TCRs come from an adult who received the AZD1222 COVID-19 vaccine.

A few counts support this clone. The chain has TRBV30 and TRBJ1-1; no clear D gene. This CDR3 spans 13 amino acids. The V and J ends lost 2 bases and 1 base respectively, with 8 bases between them. Germline CDR1 GTSNPN, CDR2 SVGIG (reference sequence). DNA for the CDR3: TGTGCCTGGAGTAGGATTGAGAACACTGAAGCTTTCTTT. Translation gives CAWSRIENTEAFF.

Turning to this clone: The same CDR3 can be traced to other DNA sequences in this sample. The chain has TRBV3-1 (or the pseudogene TRBV3-2) and TRBJ1-1, with D unresolved. CDR1 and CDR2 from the germline V gene are LGHDT and YNNKEL (reference sequence). CDR3 length equals 12 residues. Trimming left V 3 bases short and J 4 bases short, with 6 bases between. In nucleotides, the CDR3 is TGTGCCAGCAGCCAGGCTGGCACTGAAGCTTTCTTT. Translation gives CASSQAGTEAFF.

V gene TRBV25-1 combines with J gene TRBJ1-3; D possibly corresponds to TRBD1 (5 bases). Looked up from germline, CDR1 is MGHDK and CDR2 is SYGVNS. V was trimmed by 4 bases and J by 1 base, leaving 14 bases between them. This CDR3 comprises 16 residues. The chain's CDR3 is CASSAFGGGSGNTIYF. DNA for the CDR3: TGTGCCAGCAGTGCCTTTGGTGGGGGATCTGGAAACACCATATATTTT. The entire variable domain, with the rest obtained from reference TRBV25-1 and TRBJ1-3, is as follows: EADIYQTPRYLVIGTGKKITLECSQTMGHDKMYWYQQDPGMELHLIHYSYGVNSTEKGDLSSESTVSRIRTEHFPLTLESARPSHTSQYLCASSAFGGGSGNTIYFGEGSWLTVV.

CDR3 amino acids: CASSLGGVFEPQHF. CDR3 DNA sequence: TGTGCCAGCAGCTTAGGGGGGGTTTTCGAGCCCCAGCATTTT. The rearrangement joins TRBV7-9 to TRBJ1-5; D is possibly TRBD1 (5 bases). V lost 1 base and J 8 bases, leaving 12 bases between the germline ends. Germline CDR1 is SEHNR and CDR2 is FQNEAQ (reference sequence). CDR3 size: 14 residues. Together with reference TRBV7-9 and TRBJ1-5, the CDR3 gives the full variable domain: DTGVSQNPRHKITKRGQNVTFRCDPISEHNRLYWYRQTLGQGPEFLTYFQNEAQLEKSRLLSDRFSAERPKGSFSTLEIQRTEQGDSAMYLCASSLGGVFEPQHFGDGTRLSIL.

The chain has TRBV29-1 and TRBJ2-1; TRBD2 agrees at 11 bases. The CDR3 runs 15 residues. Germline CDR1 and CDR2: SQVTM and ANQGSEA. The junction had 6 bases not matched to a gene; V was cut back by 2 bases and J by 6 bases. CDR3 protein: CSVEWRTSGSNEQFF. CDR3 coding DNA: TGCAGCGTTGAATGGAGAACTAGCGGGAGCAATGAGCAGTTCTTC.

V and J are TRBV6-4 and TRBJ2-2; D might be TRBD2 (6 bases). The CDR3 is made up of 13 amino acids. The germline gives CDR1 MRHNA, CDR2 SNTAGT. V gave up 2 bases and J gave up 13 bases, with 14 bases separating them. CDR3 region: CASSDPRDGGLFF. The CDR3 bases are TGTGCCAGCAGTGACCCGCGGGACGGCGGGCTGTTTTTT.

The chain carries TRBV28 and TRBJ2-2, with 8 bases identical to TRBD2. The CDR3 has 16 residues. Losses at the gene ends were 2 bases for V and 6 bases for J; bases not matched to a gene: 8. Germline V gene sequence: CDR1 MDHEN, CDR2 SYDVKM. CDR3 nucleotides: TGTGCCAGCAGTTTACTCCGGGAGGGCCTCGCCGGGGAGCTGTTTTTT. It specifies CASSLLREGLAGELFF.

The V and J genes are TRBV30 and TRBJ1-2; a possible D gene is TRBD1 (6 bases). The V gene's germline CDR1 is GTSNPN and CDR2 SVGIG (reference sequence). The CDR3 extends over 13 amino acids. V was shortened by 3 bases and J by 1 base, with 9 bases between the two germline ends. Here the CDR3 DNA reads TGTGCCTGGAGAGGGGGGATTAACTATGGCTACACCTTC. Translation: CAWRGGINYGYTF.

This CDR3 is CASSLGWINYEQYF. DNA of the CDR3: TGTGCCAGCAGCCTAGGGTGGATAAACTACGAGCAGTACTTC. The chain uses TRBV7-2 and TRBJ2-7; D uncertain. CDR3 length: 14 residues. V was shortened by 5 bases and J by 3 bases, with 14 bases between the two germline ends. In germline, CDR1 is SGHTA, CDR2 FQGNSA.

This chain uses TRBV6-5 with TRBJ1-1; D is unresolved. The CDR3 is 10 residues long. CDR1 and CDR2 from the germline V gene are MNHEY and SVGAGI. The ends were cut back, 8 bases at V and 3 bases at J, with 4 bases in the middle. This CDR3 reads CASGDTEAFF. For the CDR3, the DNA is TGTGCCAGCGGGGACACTGAAGCTTTCTTT.

This rearrangement joins TRBV6-5 to TRBJ1-1; 8 bases agree with TRBD1. This CDR3 comprises 14 residues. After removal of 2 bases from V and 4 bases from J, the junction contained 3 bases not matched to a gene. Germline loops: CDR1 MNHEY, CDR2 SVGAGI. CDR3 DNA sequence: TGTGCCAGCAGTTACGGACAGGGTGGCACTGAAGCTTTCTTT. Its protein product is CASSYGQGGTEAFF.

The chain has TRBV11-2 and TRBJ1-1; D perhaps matches TRBD1 (5 bases). CDR3 length: 12 amino acids. Germline V lookup: CDR1 SGHAT, CDR2 FQNNGV. V lost 0 bases to trimming and J lost 7 bases, with 6 bases between them. In DNA, the CDR3 is TGTGCCAGCAGCTTAGAAAGGGGTGAAGCTTTCTTT. This sequence encodes CASSLERGEAFF.

For the CDR3, the DNA is TGCAGCGTTGAAGGGGAGGGACTAAACCTACAAGAGACCCAGTACTTC. Residues: CSVEGEGLNLQETQYF. This chain connects TRBV29-1 to TRBJ2-5, with TRBD2 matching over 7 bases. Germline V gene lookup returns CDR1 SQVTM and CDR2 ANQGSEA. V shed 1 base and J 2 bases; nucleotides not matched to a gene: 10. CDR3 length: 16 residues.

The CDR3 DNA sequence: TGTGCCAGCTCTCCTGGACAGGGGAAGTGGGATACGCAGTATTTT. Its translation: CASSPGQGKWDTQYF. The chain joins TRBV18 to TRBJ2-3; TRBD1 matches at 9 bases. This CDR3 region has 15 residues. V lost 6 bases, J lost 6 bases, and 10 bases stayed unmatched. The V gene's germline CDR1 is KGHSH and CDR2 LQKENI.

The chain couples TRBV19 to TRBJ2-1, with a weak D call TRBD2 (5 bases). V was clipped by 1 base and J by 3 bases, with 10 bases between them. The CDR3 spans 15 residues. In germline, CDR1 is LNHDA, CDR2 SQIVND (reference sequence). The CDR3 is CASSIALEGYNEQFF. CDR3 nucleotides: TGTGCCAGTAGTATAGCCCTCGAGGGCTACAATGAGCAGTTCTTC.

The rearrangement links TRBV5-6 to TRBJ2-5; 7 bases are shared with TRBD2. The CDR3 length is 16 residues. Germline CDR1 and CDR2: SGHDT and YYEEEE. V lost 3 bases to trimming and J lost 4 bases; unmatched junction nucleotides: 12. CDR3 in DNA: TGTGCCAGCAGCTGGTGGCGGGCGGCTAGCGGAGAGACCCAGTACTTC. It codes for CASSWWRAASGETQYF.

This sequence joins TRBV19 and TRBJ2-7, with D perhaps matching TRBD2 (6 bases). This CDR3 contains 13 residues. From germline, CDR1 is LNHDA and CDR2 SQIVND (reference sequence). Trimming left V 3 bases short and J 3 bases short, with 9 bases between. Written as DNA, the CDR3 is TGTGCCAGTAGTATGGGACTCGACTACGAGCAGTACTTC. This gives the protein CASSMGLDYEQYF.

The chain couples TRBV27 to TRBJ2-5; 7 nucleotides match TRBD1. Trimming at V came to 3 bases and at J to 5 bases, leaving 9 bases not matched to a gene. Germline loops: CDR1 MNHEY, CDR2 SMNVEV (reference sequence). This CDR3 contains 15 residues. The CDR3 region has the DNA TGTGCCAGCAGTTTGGAAGGGGGCGTATGGGAGACCCAGTACTTC. It translates to CASSLEGGVWETQYF.

The chain employs TRBV19 and TRBJ1-2; 9 bases match TRBD1. This CDR3 region has 14 residues. V was pared by 7 bases and J by 5 bases, with 8 bases of the junction left unmatched. Germline V CDR1 and CDR2: LNHDA, SQIVND (reference sequence). CDR3 coding DNA: TGTGCCAGTACACTAACCGGGACAGGGTATGGCTACACCTTC. Translation: CASTLTGTGYGYTF.

The chain carries TRBV3-1 (or the pseudogene TRBV3-2) and TRBJ2-1, with D hard to call. CDR3 size: 16 residues. Looked up from germline, CDR1 is LGHDT and CDR2 is YNNKEL (reference sequence). V was cut by 0 bases and J by 4 bases, with 13 bases left in between. This CDR3 is CASSQEPSGFYNEQFF. CDR3 bases: TGTGCCAGCAGCCAAGAGCCCTCCGGGTTTTACAATGAGCAGTTCTTC.

V and J are TRBV25-1 and TRBJ2-7; TRBD2 agrees at 7 bases. Germline V gene data show CDR1 as MGHDK and CDR2 as SYGVNS. The V segment lost 3 bases and the J segment 2 bases; nucleotides outside the gene matches: 4. The CDR3 contains 14 residues. CDR3 nucleotide sequence: TGTGCCAGCAGTGACCCTCGGGGGGCCTACGAGCAGTACTTC. This encodes CASSDPRGAYEQYF.